This T cell receptor (beta chain) is drawn from a study of Ad26.COV2.S vaccination and SARS-CoV-2 variants. Study conclusions and caveats: A substantial breadth of spike-specific CD8+ and CD4+ T cell responses after vaccination has been reported. Spike-specific TCR breadth ran higher among vaccine recipients than placebo recipients.

As to treatment: approximately 18 received Ad26.COV2.S at low or high dose, single or two shots; about five received placebo; per-sample allocation not given. Vaccine and placebo recipients were sampled on day 63 after the first injection. An Ad26 vector was used to express Wuhan-strain SARS-CoV-2 spike as the vaccine. Sequencing was performed with immunoSEQ multiplex PCR; in TCRdb, only in-frame clones are kept and a portion is missing. The sample has about 350,000 clones; 88% are singletons. Note on this clone: Antigen: not known.

The receptor was derived from a person between 18 and 65 years old who received the Ad26.COV2.S COVID-19 vaccine or a placebo. This material consisted of peripheral blood, taken in a trial of Ad26.COV2.S vaccine versus placebo.

CDR3 protein: CASSDSSGAQETQYF. Written as DNA, the CDR3 is TGTGCCAGCAGTGATTCTAGCGGGGCCCAAGAGACCCAGTACTTC. The chain recombines TRBV6-1 with TRBJ2-5, with 9 bases that match TRBD2. Germline V gene lookup returns CDR1 MNHNS and CDR2 SASEGT. Trimming cost V 3 bases and J 1 base; bases outside gene matches: 3. There are 15 residues in the CDR3.